Sequencing of this T cell receptor (beta chain) was carried out in a study of regulatory T cells in long-lasting Graves disease. Construction of the TCR beta libraries employed iRepertoire HTBI primers in conjunction with Arm-PCR of CDR3 regions. TCRdb reprocessed the multiplex PCR reads via MiXCR and lists one record per CDR3 protein. The table includes a few hundred thousand distinct CDR3 sequences, about 17% detected once. Time point: newly diagnosed GD, antithyroid drugs for less than 3 months. PBMC-extracted RNA yielded the TCR library. Staff drew nine milliliters of peripheral blood into EDTA tubes. This clonotype was counted many times. The data also belong to a second study, concerning T cells in Graves' hyperthyroidism and ophthalmopathy. From that report: Researchers found most expanded thyroid clonotypes above 0.001 in blood as well.

The receptor comes from a woman aged 25 to 39 with Graves disease. Sequencing was performed on peripheral blood mononuclear cells (PBMCs), taken at new diagnosis, from a patient treated with antithyroid drugs.

The CDR3 DNA sequence: TGCAGTGCTAGAGATACAGGGGGCCTTGAAGCTTTCTTT. Its protein product is CSARDTGGLEAFF. The rearrangement uses TRBV20-1 and TRBJ1-1, with 9 bases aligning to TRBD1. The CDR3 is 13 amino acids. J gave up 7 bases and V 0 bases, and 3 bases lay outside the gene matches. Germline V gene lookup returns CDR1 DFQATT and CDR2 SNEGSKA (reference sequence).